This T cell receptor beta chain emerged from a study of cytomegalovirus exposure and HLA in healthy donors. V lost 4 bases to trimming and J lost 12 bases; unmatched junction nucleotides: 5. Germline lookup yields CDR1 MNHNY and CDR2 SVGAGI (reference sequence). The CDR3 loop spans 11 amino acids. Study conclusions and caveats: A few chains linked to CMV were shown in vitro to be specific for CMV antigens.

About this clone: The antigen is not known.

Sequencing used immunoSEQ multiplex PCR; TCRdb keeps in-frame clones, though not all of them. The sample contains some 70,000 clones, approximately 96% of which appear only once. This clonotype was sampled from a man younger than 35 in good health and CMV-seronegative. V gene TRBV6-6 combines with J gene TRBJ1-1; 7 bases align to TRBD1. The sequenced sample consisted of PBMCs. The CDR3, as DNA: TGTGCCAGCAGTTCAGGGGGGAGAACTTTCTTT. Protein: CASSSGGRTFF.